What follows describes a single TCR beta chain. Its antigen is as yet unknown. Germline V lookup: CDR1 ENHRY, CDR2 SYGVKD. The CDR3 runs to 13 residues. Deletions cut 6 bases from V and 4 bases from J, with 12 bases between. This sample was taken from a study of radiation and T cells in renal cell carcinoma. Indicated time point: blood 4 weeks post-SBRT, at nephrectomy. The sample's treatment: 15 Gy SBRT to primary tumor, nephrectomy 4 weeks later. Sequencing was performed with immunoSEQ multiplex PCR; in TCRdb, only in-frame clones are kept and a portion is missing. The profile shows approximately 150,000 clones, roughly 90% of them singletons. Notes on the study in general: Top tumor clonotypes rose in blood 2 weeks post-radiation, then contracted.

The receptor was derived from a woman aged 45 to 65 with renal cell carcinoma. V is TRBV10-3 and J is TRBJ1-2; D is undetermined. Here the sequenced sample was blood, taken from a patient whose treatment included radiotherapy and nephrectomy. The DNA of the CDR3 is TGTGCCATCAGCCCGGAGGGATCCTATGGCTACACCTTC. It yields the protein CAISPEGSYGYTF.